Following are 31 T cell receptor beta chains from one sample sequenced in a study of shared clonotypes between healthy human individuals (TCRdb year 2020). Library preparation used the immunoSEQ multiplex PCR assay. TCRdb stores this immuneACCESS table with in-frame sequences only. Part of the clones is absent; in the studies checked, under half of the shortfall reflects unresolved V genes, and no reason is known for the rest. This sample has 2 million to 3 million clones in its table, and 90% to 95% of those were observed once. Under 0.15% of the sample belongs to the ten largest clones. Sequences were obtained from naive CD4+ T cells sorted from blood. Interpreted using the paper, the cell subset or site label stands for: CD45RA+ positively selected. These receptors all come from a man aged 18 to 30 in good health.

The J gene is TRBJ2-2, the V gene TRBV30, with D hard to call. The CDR3 consists of 14 residues. CDR1 and CDR2 from the germline V gene are GTSNPN and SVGIG (reference sequence). The V end was cut by 1 base, the J end by 1 base, with 7 bases between. In DNA form, the CDR3 reads TGTGCCTGGAGTGAAACAAGGAACACCGGGGAGCTGTTTTTT. It specifies CAWSETRNTGELFF.

This rearrangement joins TRBV18 to TRBJ2-1; possibly TRBD1 for D (6 bases). The CDR3 totals 14 residues. Germline V gene sequence: CDR1 KGHSH, CDR2 LQKENI. V was trimmed by 6 bases and J by 10 bases, leaving 19 bases between them. The CDR3 DNA sequence: TGTGCCAGCTCCTTATCCATTTCAGGGGCCGAGCAGTTCTTC. Protein product: CASSLSISGAEQFF.

This sequence joins TRBV9 and TRBJ2-5, with D maybe TRBD2 (5 bases). The CDR3 sequence is 16 residues long. The V gene's germline CDR1 is SGDLS and CDR2 YYNGEE. Trimming stripped 3 bases from V and 1 base from J, with 16 bases between. CDR3 in amino acids: CASSAALGVGQETQYF. The CDR3 DNA follows: TGTGCCAGCAGCGCAGCCCTCGGGGTTGGCCAAGAGACCCAGTACTTC.

The chain employs TRBV10-3 and TRBJ2-1, with 9 bases aligning to TRBD2. Unmatched junction bases numbered 7, after V lost 6 bases and J lost 1 base. The CDR3 totals 16 residues. Germline values: CDR1 ENHRY, CDR2 SYGVKD. The CDR3 protein is CAIRGRGGQSYNEQFF. CDR3 nucleotides: TGTGCCATCAGAGGGCGGGGGGGCCAATCCTACAATGAGCAGTTCTTC.

This sequence joins TRBV19 and TRBJ1-5; TRBD1 matches at 7 bases. The CDR3 has 16 amino acids. J lost 0 bases, V lost 10 bases, and 12 bases had no gene match. Germline CDR1 is LNHDA and CDR2 is SQIVND (reference sequence). CDR3 sequence reads: CATNLRTGYSNQPQHF. CDR3 sequence (DNA): TGTGCCACAAATCTTAGGACAGGCTATAGCAATCAGCCCCAGCATTTT.

Concerning this clone: Other DNA sequences in this specimen translate into the identical CDR3. This chain links TRBV18 with TRBJ1-5, with 12 bases identical to TRBD1. Trimming took 3 bases from V and 1 from J; bases not matched to a gene: 1. The germline CDR1 and CDR2 sequences are KGHSH and LQKENI. The CDR3 consists of 16 residues. Here the CDR3 reads CASSPGTGGSNQPQHF. The CDR3 DNA reads as TGTGCCAGCTCACCCGGGACAGGGGGCAGCAATCAGCCCCAGCATTTT.

The chain joins TRBV5-4 to TRBJ2-2, with D possibly being TRBD2 (6 bases). CDR1 and CDR2 (germline): SGHNT, YYREEE (reference sequence). Between the trimmed V and J ends, which lost 4 bases and 9 bases, there was a span of 19 bases. This CDR3 contains 15 residues. The CDR3, as DNA: TGTGCCAGCAGCCCAAAGGGAGGATCTAGCTGGGAGCTGTTTTTT. Translation: CASSPKGGSSWELFF. Using reference TRBV5-4 and TRBJ2-2 for the parts outside the CDR3, the full variable domain is ETGVTQSPTHLIKTRGQQVTLRCSSQSGHNTVSWYQQALGQGPQFIFQYYREEENGRGNFPPRFSGLQFPNYSSELNVNALELDDSALYLCASSPKGGSSWELFFGEGSRLTVL.

The count of this clone is one. The rearrangement uses TRBV5-6 and TRBJ2-2; D may be TRBD1 (6 bases). The CDR3 totals 16 residues. The V gene's germline CDR1 is SGHDT and CDR2 YYEEEE. V lost 4 bases and J lost 1, with 14 bases in between. CDR3 in DNA: TGTGCCAGCAGCACCGACAGGCCGGGGAACACCGGGGAGCTGTTTTTT. Protein product: CASSTDRPGNTGELFF.

This clone was counted only a few times. This rearrangement joins TRBV4-1 to TRBJ1-6, with D uncertain. CDR1 is MGHRA, CDR2 YSYEKL, per germline. CDR3 size: 14 residues. V was clipped by 8 bases and J by 5 bases, with 13 bases between them. CDR3 DNA sequence: TGCGCCAGCCAGAGGACGGAGGATAATTCACCCCTCCACTTT. This translates into CASQRTEDNSPLHF.

The rearrangement joins TRBV5-5 to TRBJ2-2; no clear D. From germline, CDR1 is SGHKS and CDR2 YYEKEE (reference sequence). V lost 4 bases and J lost 0, with 10 bases in between. The CDR3 is made up of 15 amino acids. This CDR3 reads CASSPPFSNTGELFF. In DNA form, the CDR3 reads TGTGCCAGCAGCCCCCCGTTCTCGAACACCGGGGAGCTGTTTTTT.

This chain connects TRBV6-5 to TRBJ2-7; 10 positions agree with TRBD2. The J segment lost 3 bases and the V segment lost 0 bases, leaving 2 bases of the junction unmatched. Germline values: CDR1 MNHEY, CDR2 SVGAGI. This CDR3 is 15 amino acids long. CDR3 in DNA: TGTGCCAGCAGTTACTCTCTAGCGGGAGTCTACGAGCAGTACTTC. Its protein is CASSYSLAGVYEQYF.

The CDR3, as DNA: TGCGCCAGCAGCCAAGATCTTTGGACTAGCTCTGACACCGGGGAGCTGTTTTTT. Its translation: CASSQDLWTSSDTGELFF. The V call is TRBV4-3, the J call TRBJ2-2, with 8 bases fitting TRBD2. Looked up from germline, CDR1 is LGHNA and CDR2 is YSLEER. This CDR3 is built from 18 residues. J gave up 3 bases and V 0 bases, and 9 bases lay outside the gene matches.

A single count supports this clone. The chain has TRBV2 and TRBJ1-1; no firm D call. CDR1 and CDR2 (germline): SNHLY, FYNNEI. V was cut by 4 bases and J by 4 bases, with 16 bases left in between. The CDR3 covers 15 residues. The DNA of the CDR3 is TGTGCCAGCAGTGTCGGACTATCAAAAGGCACTGAAGCTTTCTTT. Translated, it gives CASSVGLSKGTEAFF.

This chain joins TRBV5-4 and TRBJ2-3; 12 nucleotides agree with TRBD2. Germline loops: CDR1 SGHNT, CDR2 YYREEE (reference sequence). V gave up 5 bases and J gave up 1 base; unmatched junction bases: 8. The CDR3 has 17 residues. CDR3 nucleotides: TGTGCCAGCAGACCAGGGACTAGCGGGTTGGGCACAGATACGCAGTATTTT. Its protein product is CASRPGTSGLGTDTQYF.

The rearrangement uses TRBV18 and TRBJ1-1; D gene unclear. Trimming left V 2 bases short and J 2 bases short, with 6 bases between. This CDR3 region has 13 residues. CDR1 and CDR2 (germline): KGHSH, LQKENI. DNA of the CDR3: TGTGCCAGCTCACCAGAGATTAACACTGAAGCTTTCTTT. This translates into CASSPEINTEAFF.

CDR3 coding DNA: TGTGCCAGCAGGAGGGGAGGGCAGATAAACACCGGGGAGCTGTTTTTT. Translating it yields CASRRGGQINTGELFF. The chain links TRBV11-2 to TRBJ2-2, with 7 bases fitting TRBD2. Looked up from germline, CDR1 is SGHAT and CDR2 is FQNNGV. The CDR3 is 16 residues long. With 6 bases clipped from V and 2 bases from J, the junction kept 9 bases outside the gene matches.

The chain joins TRBV30 to TRBJ2-5, with D tentatively TRBD2 (5 bases). The last part of the DNA fits TRBJ2-7 better; the J call may be wrong. From germline, CDR1 is GTSNPN and CDR2 SVGIG (reference sequence). The CDR3 is 13 amino acids. Here the CDR3 DNA reads TGTGCCTGGGAGCCGGGATTGGCGCTCGAGCAGTACTTC. Translation: CAWEPGLALEQYF.

The gene calls are TRBV6-1 and TRBJ1-5; perhaps TRBD1 as D (6 bases). Germline CDR1 and CDR2: MNHNS and SASEGT. The germline V and J ends were trimmed by 6 bases and 0 bases, with 9 bases remaining between them. The length of the CDR3 is 14 residues. The CDR3 protein is CASRETGSNQPQHF. Written as DNA, the CDR3 is TGTGCCAGCAGAGAGACAGGTAGCAATCAGCCCCAGCATTTT.

The chain joins TRBV13 to TRBJ2-3; a possible D gene is TRBD1 (5 bases). V was pared by 5 bases and J by 11 bases, with 14 bases between. CDR1 is PRHDT, CDR2 FYEKMQ, per germline (reference sequence). This CDR3 has 12 amino acids. DNA for the CDR3: TGTGCCAGCAGCCGCAGGGTAGAGGAGCAGTATTTT. Protein sequence: CASSRRVEEQYF.

Here the CDR3 DNA reads TGTGCCAGCAGTTACTCGTCAGACCGTTACGAAAAACTGTTTTTT. This gives the protein CASSYSSDRYEKLFF. This chain uses TRBV6-5 with TRBJ1-4; D uncertain. Germline assignment: CDR1 MNHEY and CDR2 SVGAGI. Trimming removed 0 bases from V and 8 bases from J, with 13 bases in between. This CDR3 has 15 amino acids.

The genes are TRBV30 and TRBJ2-5, with 9 bases matching TRBD1. Germline V lookup: CDR1 GTSNPN, CDR2 SVGIG (reference sequence). V was clipped by 8 bases and J by 3 bases; unmatched bases: 4. The CDR3 length is 12 residues. CDR3 bases: TGTGCCCTGGGACAGGGTGAAGAGACCCAGTACTTC. This translates into CALGQGEETQYF.

The J gene is TRBJ2-5, the V gene TRBV15; D unresolved. The length of the CDR3 is 14 residues. V was cut by 3 bases and J by 5 bases, with 13 bases left in between. Germline V gene sequence: CDR1 LNHNV, CDR2 YYDKDF (reference sequence). The CDR3 DNA sequence: TGTGCCACCAGCAGTCGGCGATCGGCCGAGACCCAGTACTTC. Translation: CATSSRRSAETQYF.

The chain is built from TRBV19 and TRBJ2-1, with D possibly matching TRBD1 (5 bases). Germline V CDR1 and CDR2: LNHDA, SQIVND (reference sequence). The V and J ends lost 6 bases and 6 bases respectively, with 24 bases between them. The CDR3 consists of 17 residues. CDR3 DNA: TGTGCCAGTAGGAAAGGACACGGAGCTTCGGTGTTCAATGAGCAGTTCTTC. This gives the protein CASRKGHGASVFNEQFF.

This sequence joins TRBV2 and TRBJ1-5; a weak D match, TRBD1 (6 bases). This CDR3 spans 14 amino acids. Germline V gene data show CDR1 as SNHLY and CDR2 as FYNNEI. Trimming took 3 bases from V and 5 from J, leaving 11 bases between them. CDR3 in amino acids: CASSDGGRDQPQHF. The DNA of the CDR3 is TGTGCCAGCAGTGACGGGGGCAGGGATCAGCCCCAGCATTTT.

The rearrangement joins TRBV2 to TRBJ2-5, with a weak D call TRBD2 (5 bases). This CDR3 is 13 amino acids long. V lost 5 bases and J 3 bases, leaving 10 bases between the germline ends. CDR1 is SNHLY and CDR2 is FYNNEI in the germline V gene. The CDR3 region is CASSNYGKETQYF. CDR3 bases: TGTGCCAGCAGTAATTACGGGAAAGAGACCCAGTACTTC. The variable domain in full, completed from reference TRBV2 and TRBJ2-5, reads EPEVTQTPSHQVTQMGQEVILRCVPISNHLYFYWYRQILGQKVEFLVSFYNNEISEKSEIFDDQFSVERPDGSNFTLKIRSTKLEDSAMYFCASSNYGKETQYFGPGTRLLVL.

The chain links TRBV30 to TRBJ2-5; 13 bases match TRBD2. V lost 3 bases to trimming and J lost 4 bases; unmatched junction nucleotides: 14. This CDR3 contains 18 residues. Germline V gene sequence: CDR1 GTSNPN, CDR2 SVGIG (reference sequence). CDR3 in DNA: TGTGCCTGGAGCCCTTACTGGACTAGCGGGAGAATCGGAGAGACCCAGTACTTC. Its translation: CAWSPYWTSGRIGETQYF. The whole variable domain, filled in from reference TRBV30 and TRBJ2-5, reads SQTIHQWPATLVQPVGSPLSLECTVEGTSNPNLYWYRQAAGRGLQLLFYSVGIGQISSEVPQNLSASRPQDRQFILSSKKLLLSDSGFYLCAWSPYWTSGRIGETQYFGPGTRLLVL.

Only one count was recorded for this clone. Other DNA sequences from this sample encode an identical CDR3 as well. CDR3 nucleotide sequence: TGTGCCAGCAGTTACAGGGACAGGGGCAGCTACGAGCAGTACTTC. Translation gives CASSYRDRGSYEQYF. The V gene is TRBV6-6, the J gene TRBJ2-7; 10 bases align to TRBD1. Trimming at V came to 2 bases and at J to 3 bases, leaving 4 bases not matched to a gene. In germline, CDR1 is MNHNY, CDR2 SVGAGI (reference sequence). The CDR3 covers 15 residues.

This chain connects TRBV5-1 to TRBJ2-3; possible D gene TRBD2, 5 bases. Trimming stripped 4 bases from V and 2 bases from J, with 14 bases between. CDR1 SGHRS and CDR2 YFSETQ come from the germline V gene. The CDR3 consists of 15 residues. The CDR3 protein is CASSRWDSDTDTQYF. CDR3 nucleotides: TGCGCCAGCAGCAGGTGGGATAGCGACACAGATACGCAGTATTTT.

The V gene is TRBV2, the J gene TRBJ2-7; 9 bases fit TRBD2. The length of the CDR3 is 15 residues. Trimming cost V 1 base and J 3 bases; bases outside gene matches: 4. In germline, CDR1 is SNHLY, CDR2 FYNNEI. The CDR3 reads CASSEGRGGRYEQYF. CDR3 nucleotides: TGTGCCAGCAGTGAAGGGCGGGGGGGCCGCTACGAGCAGTACTTC.

This clone has just one count. The chain carries TRBV7-2 and TRBJ2-7, with D possibly being TRBD2 (7 bases). CDR1 is SGHTA, CDR2 FQGNSA, per germline. V was trimmed by 4 bases and J by 7 bases, leaving 17 bases between them. The CDR3 loop spans 14 amino acids. The CDR3 loop is CASSSRGGSSEQYF. For the CDR3, the DNA is TGTGCCAGCAGCTCGAGGGGGGGATCTTCGGAGCAGTACTTC.

CDR3 residues: CASSEARGNHEKLFF. CDR3 nucleotide sequence: TGTGCCAGCAGTGAAGCAAGAGGGAACCATGAAAAACTGTTTTTT. The V call is TRBV6-1, the J call TRBJ1-4; no firm D call. The CDR3 contains 15 residues. V shed 0 bases and J shed 6 bases, with 11 bases lying between them. Looked up from germline, CDR1 is MNHNS and CDR2 is SASEGT.